This T cell receptor (beta chain) was retrieved from a study of T cells after somatic rescue of genetic block. With 7 bases removed from V and 4 bases from J, the gap between germline ends came to 13 bases. Germline values: CDR1 SQVTM, CDR2 ANQGSEA. The CDR3 covers 12 residues. Here immunoSEQ multiplex PCR was the method, and the copy in TCRdb shows in-frame clones only, minus some. The sample contains under 150,000 clones, about 93% of which appear only once. This clone occurred a few times. The V gene is TRBV29-1, the J gene TRBJ1-1; D is perhaps TRBD1 (6 bases). The TCR sequence derives from a woman aged 18-29 years. The source material was peripheral blood mononuclear cells (PBMCs). The CDR3, as DNA: TGCAGCGCACGAGGGGGGATCACTGAAGCTTTCTTT. Translation gives CSARGGITEAFF.